What follows describes a single T cell receptor (beta chain). Its antigen is currently unknown. The data were obtained in a study of lymphopenia after photon versus proton radiotherapy. Study-level findings and limits: Larger post-nadir TCR diversity loss correlated inversely with survival in deceased patients. After the lymphocyte nadir, photon-treated repertoires showed oligoclonal expansion, especially of CD8+ Temra cells. Photon-treated patients lost naive T cells and TCR diversity; proton-treated stayed stable. Better survival with proton therapy was suggested as possible, not demonstrated.

The CDR3 runs 11 residues. Unmatched junction bases numbered 4, after V lost 6 bases and J lost 7 bases. The V gene's germline CDR1 is DFQATT and CDR2 SNEGSKA (reference sequence). Some clones are missing from TCRdb's copy, which holds only in-frame ones; the method was immunoSEQ multiplex PCR. The data hold 65,000 to 75,000 clones, with around 87% observed a single time. Source: peripheral blood, taken from a patient treated with proton-based radiotherapy. V usage is TRBV20-1 and J usage is TRBJ1-1; the match to TRBD1 covers 8 bases. The sequence came from an elderly man with esophageal cancer. CDR3 region: CSAPGTGEAFF. The CDR3 bases are TGCAGTGCACCCGGGACAGGTGAAGCTTTCTTT.